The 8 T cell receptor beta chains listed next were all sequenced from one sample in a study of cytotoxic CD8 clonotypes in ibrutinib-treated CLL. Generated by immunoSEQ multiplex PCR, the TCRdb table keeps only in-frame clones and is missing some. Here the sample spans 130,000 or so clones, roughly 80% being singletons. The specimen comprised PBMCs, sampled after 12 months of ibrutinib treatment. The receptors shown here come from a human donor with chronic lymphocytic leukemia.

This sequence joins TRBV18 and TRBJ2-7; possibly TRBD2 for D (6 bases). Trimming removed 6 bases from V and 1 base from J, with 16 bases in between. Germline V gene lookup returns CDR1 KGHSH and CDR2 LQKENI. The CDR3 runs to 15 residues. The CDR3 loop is CASSRNAGRSYEQYF. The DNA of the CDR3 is TGTGCCAGCTCGCGCAACGCAGGGAGGTCCTACGAGCAGTACTTC.

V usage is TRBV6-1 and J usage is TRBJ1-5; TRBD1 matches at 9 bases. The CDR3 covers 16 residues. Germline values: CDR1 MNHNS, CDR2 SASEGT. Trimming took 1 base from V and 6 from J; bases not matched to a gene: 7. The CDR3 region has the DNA TGTGCCAGCAGTGAAGGGCCGGGACAGGGAGGTCAGCCCCAGCATTTT. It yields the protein CASSEGPGQGGQPQHF.

CDR3: CASRPGAGSYEQYF. CDR3 DNA: TGTGCCAGCAGACCAGGGGCTGGCTCCTACGAGCAGTACTTC. V gene TRBV6-1 combines with J gene TRBJ2-7; TRBD1 might be the D (6 bases). The germline V and J ends were trimmed by 6 bases and 0 bases, with 12 bases remaining between them. CDR1 MNHNS and CDR2 SASEGT come from the germline V gene. This CDR3 is built from 14 residues.

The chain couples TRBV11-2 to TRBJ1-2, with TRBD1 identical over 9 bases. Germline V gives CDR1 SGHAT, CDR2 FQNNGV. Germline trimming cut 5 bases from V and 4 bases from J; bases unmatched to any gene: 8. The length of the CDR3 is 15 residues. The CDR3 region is CASSLGTGWLYGYTF. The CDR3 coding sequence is TGTGCCAGCAGCCTCGGGACAGGGTGGCTCTATGGCTACACCTTC.

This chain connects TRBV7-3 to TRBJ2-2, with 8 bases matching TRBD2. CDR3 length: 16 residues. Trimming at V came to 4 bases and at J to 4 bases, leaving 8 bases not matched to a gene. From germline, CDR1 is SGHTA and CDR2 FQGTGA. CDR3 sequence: CASSSKAGVGTGELFF. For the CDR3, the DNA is TGTGCCAGCAGCTCCAAAGCGGGAGTTGGCACCGGGGAGCTGTTTTTT.

This CDR3 reads CSVAPLTGHGTDTQYF. DNA for the CDR3: TGCAGCGTCGCCCCCCTTACAGGGCACGGCACAGATACGCAGTATTTT. The chain carries TRBV29-1 and TRBJ2-3; TRBD1 might be the D (6 bases). Trimming shortened V by 6 bases and J by 1 base, and 20 bases separated the two germline ends. The CDR3 is made up of 16 amino acids. In germline, CDR1 is SQVTM, CDR2 ANQGSEA.

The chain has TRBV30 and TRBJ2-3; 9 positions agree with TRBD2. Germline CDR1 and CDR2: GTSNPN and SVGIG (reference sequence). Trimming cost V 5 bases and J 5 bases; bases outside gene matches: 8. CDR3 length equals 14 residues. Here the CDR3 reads CAWSTSGIQDTQYF. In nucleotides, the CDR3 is TGTGCCTGGTCGACTAGCGGCATCCAAGATACGCAGTATTTT.

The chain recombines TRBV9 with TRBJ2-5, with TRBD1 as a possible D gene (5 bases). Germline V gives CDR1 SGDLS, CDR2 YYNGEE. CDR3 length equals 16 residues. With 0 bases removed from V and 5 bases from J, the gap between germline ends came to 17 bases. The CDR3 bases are TGTGCCAGCAGCGTAGGGGGTGAGACAGCTCGGGAGACCCAGTACTTC. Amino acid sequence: CASSVGGETARETQYF.